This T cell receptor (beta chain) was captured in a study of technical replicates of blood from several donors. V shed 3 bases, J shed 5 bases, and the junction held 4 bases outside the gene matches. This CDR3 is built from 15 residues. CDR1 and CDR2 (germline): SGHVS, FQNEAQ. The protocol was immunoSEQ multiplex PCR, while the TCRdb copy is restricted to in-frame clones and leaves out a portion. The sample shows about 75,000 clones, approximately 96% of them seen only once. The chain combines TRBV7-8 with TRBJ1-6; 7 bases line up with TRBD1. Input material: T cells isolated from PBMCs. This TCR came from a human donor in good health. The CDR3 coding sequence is TGTGCCAGCAGCTTGGACAGGCTGAATAATTCACCCCTCCACTTT. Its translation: CASSLDRLNNSPLHF.